The T cell receptor (beta chain) described here comes from a study of blood T cell repertoires in COVID-19. As for the study in general: From the United States, Italy and Spain came samples of acute and convalescent COVID-19. In each case, the material was cDNA or gDNA derived from T cells, B-cell-depleted T cells, or PBMCs.

Methods used by the authors: It was from reference gene primer amplification that nucleated cell counts were estimated. Assay: immunoSEQ multiplex PCR; the TCRdb copy retains only in-frame clones and omits some. The V and J calls and clone size come from that table; D and trimming were worked out from the DNA. The table has about 54,000 clones, approximately 91% seen once; the top ten hold around 7%. This clone was observed a single time. CDR3 length: 11 amino acids. The V gene's germline CDR1 is MNHEY and CDR2 SVGAGI. Trimming removed 4 bases at V and 12 bases at J, with 10 bases between. V is TRBV6-5 and J is TRBJ2-1; possibly TRBD1 for D (6 bases). The sequence was collected from a woman aged 55-70 years with active or convalescent COVID-19. The source material was peripheral blood. CDR3 coding DNA: TGTGCCAGCAGTTCGCAGGGGAGGCAGTTCTTC. Translation: CASSSQGRQFF.